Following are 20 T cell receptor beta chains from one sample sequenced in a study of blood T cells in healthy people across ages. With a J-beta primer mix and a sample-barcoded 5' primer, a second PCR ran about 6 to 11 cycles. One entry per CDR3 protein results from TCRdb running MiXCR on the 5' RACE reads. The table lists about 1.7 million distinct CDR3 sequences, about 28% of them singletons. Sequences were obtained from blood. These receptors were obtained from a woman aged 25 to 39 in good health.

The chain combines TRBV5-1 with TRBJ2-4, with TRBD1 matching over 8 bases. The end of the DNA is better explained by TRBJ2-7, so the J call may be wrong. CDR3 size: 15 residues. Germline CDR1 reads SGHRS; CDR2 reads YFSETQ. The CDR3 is CASSVPGGSVYEQYF. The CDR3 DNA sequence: TGCGCCAGCAGCGTCCCAGGGGGCTCGGTCTACGAGCAGTACTTC.

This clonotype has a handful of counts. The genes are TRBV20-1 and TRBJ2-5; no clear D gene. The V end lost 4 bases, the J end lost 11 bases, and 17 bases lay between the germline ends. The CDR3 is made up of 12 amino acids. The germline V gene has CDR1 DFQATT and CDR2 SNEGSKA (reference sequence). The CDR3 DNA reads TGCAGTGCTAAACACCGACTCAATGAGCAGTACTTC. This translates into CSAKHRLNEQYF.

The CDR3 region is CASSQRTGAETQYF. CDR3 in DNA: TGCGCCAGCAGCCAAAGGACAGGAGCGGAGACCCAGTACTTC. The gene calls are TRBV4-1 and TRBJ2-5; the match to TRBD1 covers 7 bases. With 2 bases clipped from V and 5 bases from J, the junction kept 5 bases outside the gene matches. Germline lookup yields CDR1 MGHRA and CDR2 YSYEKL. The CDR3 has 14 residues.

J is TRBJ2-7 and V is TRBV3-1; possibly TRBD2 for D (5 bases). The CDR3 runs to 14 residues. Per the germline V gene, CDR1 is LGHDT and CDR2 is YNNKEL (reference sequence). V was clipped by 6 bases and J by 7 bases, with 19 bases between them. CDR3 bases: TGTGCCAGCAGTCGGGGAAACTCCTACAATGAGCAGTACTTC. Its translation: CASSRGNSYNEQYF.

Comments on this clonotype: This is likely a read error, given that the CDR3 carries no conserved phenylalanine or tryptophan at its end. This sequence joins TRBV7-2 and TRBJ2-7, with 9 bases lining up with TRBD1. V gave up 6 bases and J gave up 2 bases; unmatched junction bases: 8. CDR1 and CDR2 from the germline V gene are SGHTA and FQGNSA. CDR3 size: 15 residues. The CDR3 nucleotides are TGTGCCAGCAGGGGGTGGGACAGGGCCCCCTACGAGCAGTACTTA. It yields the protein CASRGWDRAPYEQYL.

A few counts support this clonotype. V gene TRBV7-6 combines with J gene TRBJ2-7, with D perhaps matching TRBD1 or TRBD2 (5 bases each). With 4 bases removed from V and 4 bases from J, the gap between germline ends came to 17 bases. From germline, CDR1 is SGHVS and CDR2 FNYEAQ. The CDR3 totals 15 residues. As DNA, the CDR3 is TGTGCCAGCAGCTCTACCGAGAGGGGTGATTACGAGCAGTACTTC. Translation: CASSSTERGDYEQYF.

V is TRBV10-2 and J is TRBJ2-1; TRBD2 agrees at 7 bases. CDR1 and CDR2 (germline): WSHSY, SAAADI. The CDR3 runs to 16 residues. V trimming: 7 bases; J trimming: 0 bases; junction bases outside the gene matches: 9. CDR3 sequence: CASTRAGPFSYNEQFF. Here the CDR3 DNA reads TGCGCCAGCACCCGAGCGGGACCCTTCTCCTACAATGAGCAGTTCTTC.

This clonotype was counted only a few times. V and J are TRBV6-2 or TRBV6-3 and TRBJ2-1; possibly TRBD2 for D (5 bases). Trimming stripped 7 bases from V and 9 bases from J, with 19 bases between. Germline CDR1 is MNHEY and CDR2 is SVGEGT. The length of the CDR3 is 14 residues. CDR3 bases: TGTGCCAGCACTACGGGCAAAAGGGCGGGTGAGCAGTTCTTC. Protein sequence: CASTTGKRAGEQFF.

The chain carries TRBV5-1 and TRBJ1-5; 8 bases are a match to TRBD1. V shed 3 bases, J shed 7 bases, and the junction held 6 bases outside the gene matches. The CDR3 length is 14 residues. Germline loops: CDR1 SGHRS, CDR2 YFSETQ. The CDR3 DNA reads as TGCGCCAGCAGCTCCCGACAGGGGAAGCAGCCCCAGCATTTT. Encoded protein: CASSSRQGKQPQHF.

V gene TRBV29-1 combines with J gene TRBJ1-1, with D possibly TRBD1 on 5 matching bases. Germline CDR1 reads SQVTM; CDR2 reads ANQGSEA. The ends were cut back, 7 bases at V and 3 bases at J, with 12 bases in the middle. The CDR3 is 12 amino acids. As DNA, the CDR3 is TGCAGCGGTGGGGGATGGTACACTGAAGCTTTCTTT. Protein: CSGGGWYTEAFF.

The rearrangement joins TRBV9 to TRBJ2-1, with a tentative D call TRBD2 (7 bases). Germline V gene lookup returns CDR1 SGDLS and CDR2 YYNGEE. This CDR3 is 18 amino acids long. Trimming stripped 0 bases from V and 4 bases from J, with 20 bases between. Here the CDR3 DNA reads TGTGCCAGCAGCGTAGAGGGGGAGGGGGTAGAACTTTACAATGAGCAGTTCTTC. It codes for CASSVEGEGVELYNEQFF.

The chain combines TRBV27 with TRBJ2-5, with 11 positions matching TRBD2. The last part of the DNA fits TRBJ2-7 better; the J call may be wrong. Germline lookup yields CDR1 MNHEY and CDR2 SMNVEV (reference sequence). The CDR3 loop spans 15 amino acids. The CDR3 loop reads CASKPSGGTPYEQYF. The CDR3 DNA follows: TGTGCCAGCAAGCCTAGCGGGGGGACGCCCTACGAGCAGTACTTC.

The CDR3, as DNA: TGTGCCACGAGGGGGTCCTACGAGCAGTACTTC. Translated, it gives CATRGSYEQYF. V and J are TRBV3-1 and TRBJ2-7; D may be TRBD1 (6 bases). Trimming cost V 10 bases and J 1 base, with 8 bases left between them. The CDR3 is made up of 11 amino acids. Germline assignment: CDR1 LGHDT and CDR2 YNNKEL (reference sequence).

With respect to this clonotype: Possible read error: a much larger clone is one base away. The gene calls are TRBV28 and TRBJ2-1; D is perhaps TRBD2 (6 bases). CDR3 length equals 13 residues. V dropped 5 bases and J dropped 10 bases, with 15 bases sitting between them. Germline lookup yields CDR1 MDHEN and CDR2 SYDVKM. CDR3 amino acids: CASSVAVLYEQFF. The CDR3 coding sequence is TGTGCCAGCAGTGTAGCGGTGCTCTACGAGCAGTTCTTC.

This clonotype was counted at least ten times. The CDR3 is CASSLAPVSEQYF. The CDR3 region has the DNA TGTGCCAGCAGTTTAGCGCCTGTATCCGAGCAGTACTTC. The chain links TRBV12-3 or TRBV12-4 to TRBJ2-7; no firm D call. This CDR3 has 13 amino acids. Trimming shortened V by 0 bases and J by 6 bases, and 9 bases separated the two germline ends.

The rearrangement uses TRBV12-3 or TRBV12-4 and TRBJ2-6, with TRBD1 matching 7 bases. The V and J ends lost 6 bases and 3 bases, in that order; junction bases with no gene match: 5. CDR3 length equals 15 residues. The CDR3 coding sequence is TGTGCCAGCAGAAATACAGGGGTTGGGGCCAACGTCCTGACTTTC. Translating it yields CASRNTGVGANVLTF.

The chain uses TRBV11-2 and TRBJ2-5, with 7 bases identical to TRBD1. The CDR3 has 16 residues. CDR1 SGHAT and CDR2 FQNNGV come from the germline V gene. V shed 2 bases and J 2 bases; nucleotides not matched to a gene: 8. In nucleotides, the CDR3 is TGTGCCAGCAGCTTAAGGGGGCCCCCGAATCAAGAGACCCAGTACTTC. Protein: CASSLRGPPNQETQYF. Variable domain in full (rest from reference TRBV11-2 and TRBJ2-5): EAGVAQSPRYKIIEKRQSVAFWCNPISGHATLYWYQQILGQGPKLLIQFQNNGVVDDSQLPKDRFSAERLKGVDSTLKIQPAKLEDSAVYLCASSLRGPPNQETQYFGPGTRLLVL.

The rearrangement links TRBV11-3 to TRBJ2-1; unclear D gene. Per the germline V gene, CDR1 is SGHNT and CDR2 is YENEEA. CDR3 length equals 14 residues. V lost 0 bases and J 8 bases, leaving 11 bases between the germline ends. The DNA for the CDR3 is TGTGCCAGCAGCTTAGAATATCAGGCAGATGAGCAGTTCTTC. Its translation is CASSLEYQADEQFF.

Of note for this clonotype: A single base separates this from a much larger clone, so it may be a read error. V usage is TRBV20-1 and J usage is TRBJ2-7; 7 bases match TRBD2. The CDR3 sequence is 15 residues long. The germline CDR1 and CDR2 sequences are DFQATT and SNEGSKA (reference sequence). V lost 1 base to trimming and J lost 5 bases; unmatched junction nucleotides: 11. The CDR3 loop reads CSARAAGDRGNEQYF. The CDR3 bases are TGCAGTGCTAGAGCTGCGGGAGACCGCGGGAACGAGCAGTACTTC.

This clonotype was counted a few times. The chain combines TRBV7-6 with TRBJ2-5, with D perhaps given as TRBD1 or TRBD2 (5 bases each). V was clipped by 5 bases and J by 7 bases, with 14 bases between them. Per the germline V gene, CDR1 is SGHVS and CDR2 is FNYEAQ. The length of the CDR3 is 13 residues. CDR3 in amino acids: CASSRDGSGTQYF. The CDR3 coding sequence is TGTGCCAGCAGCCGGGACGGTAGTGGGACCCAGTACTTC. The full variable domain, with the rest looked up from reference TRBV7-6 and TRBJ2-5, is GAGVSQSPRYKVTKRGQDVALRCDPISGHVSLYWYRQALGQGPEFLTYFNYEAQQDKSGLPNDRFSAERPEGSISTLTIQRTEQRDSAMYRCASSRDGSGTQYFGPGTRLLVL.